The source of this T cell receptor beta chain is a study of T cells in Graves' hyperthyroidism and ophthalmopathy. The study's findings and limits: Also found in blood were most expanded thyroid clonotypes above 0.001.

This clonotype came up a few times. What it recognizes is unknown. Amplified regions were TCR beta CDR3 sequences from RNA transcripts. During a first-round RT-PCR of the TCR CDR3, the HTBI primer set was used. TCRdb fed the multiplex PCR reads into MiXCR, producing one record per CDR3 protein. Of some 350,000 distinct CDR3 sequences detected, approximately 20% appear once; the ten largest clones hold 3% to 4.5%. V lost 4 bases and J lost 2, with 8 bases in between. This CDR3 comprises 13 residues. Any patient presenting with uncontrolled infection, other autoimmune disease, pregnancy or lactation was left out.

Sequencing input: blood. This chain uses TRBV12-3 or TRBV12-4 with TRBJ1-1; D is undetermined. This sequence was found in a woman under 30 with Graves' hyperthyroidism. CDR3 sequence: CASSWVANTEAFF. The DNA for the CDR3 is TGTGCCAGCAGTTGGGTAGCAAACACTGAAGCTTTCTTT.